The sequence of this TCR beta chain was determined in a study of tumour-infiltrating T cells in Burkitt lymphoma. Overall study: Productive clonality predicted overall and progression-free survival.

The data were produced by immunoSEQ multiplex PCR, yet TCRdb's version contains in-frame clones alone and is incomplete. The data show around 7,400 clones, roughly 73% seen once. From germline, CDR1 is SGHRS and CDR2 YFSETQ. The CDR3 is 16 amino acids. V shed 3 bases and J 4 bases; nucleotides not matched to a gene: 6. Sequencing input: tumor tissue. The chain joins TRBV5-1 to TRBJ1-3; 11 nucleotides align to TRBD1. The clonotype originates from a human donor with diffuse large B-cell lymphoma. CDR3: CASSSGQGAAGNTIYF. The CDR3 coding sequence is TGCGCCAGCAGCTCTGGACAGGGGGCTGCCGGAAACACCATATATTTT.